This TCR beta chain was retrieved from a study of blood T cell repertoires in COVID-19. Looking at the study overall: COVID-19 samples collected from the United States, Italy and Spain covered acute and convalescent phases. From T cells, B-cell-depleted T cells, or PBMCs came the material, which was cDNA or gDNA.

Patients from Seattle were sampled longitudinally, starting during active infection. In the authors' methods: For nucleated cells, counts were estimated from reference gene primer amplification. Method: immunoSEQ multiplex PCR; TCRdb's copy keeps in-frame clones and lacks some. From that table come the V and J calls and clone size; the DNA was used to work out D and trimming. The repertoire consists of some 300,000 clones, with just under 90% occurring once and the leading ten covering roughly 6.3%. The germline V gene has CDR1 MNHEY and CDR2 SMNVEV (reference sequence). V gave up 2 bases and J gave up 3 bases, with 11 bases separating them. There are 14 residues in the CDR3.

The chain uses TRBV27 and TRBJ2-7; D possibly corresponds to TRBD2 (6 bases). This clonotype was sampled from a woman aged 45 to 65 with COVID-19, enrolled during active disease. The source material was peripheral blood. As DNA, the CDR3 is TGTGCCAGCAGTTTAAATTTCGGGGGCTACGAGCAGTACTTC. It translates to CASSLNFGGYEQYF.